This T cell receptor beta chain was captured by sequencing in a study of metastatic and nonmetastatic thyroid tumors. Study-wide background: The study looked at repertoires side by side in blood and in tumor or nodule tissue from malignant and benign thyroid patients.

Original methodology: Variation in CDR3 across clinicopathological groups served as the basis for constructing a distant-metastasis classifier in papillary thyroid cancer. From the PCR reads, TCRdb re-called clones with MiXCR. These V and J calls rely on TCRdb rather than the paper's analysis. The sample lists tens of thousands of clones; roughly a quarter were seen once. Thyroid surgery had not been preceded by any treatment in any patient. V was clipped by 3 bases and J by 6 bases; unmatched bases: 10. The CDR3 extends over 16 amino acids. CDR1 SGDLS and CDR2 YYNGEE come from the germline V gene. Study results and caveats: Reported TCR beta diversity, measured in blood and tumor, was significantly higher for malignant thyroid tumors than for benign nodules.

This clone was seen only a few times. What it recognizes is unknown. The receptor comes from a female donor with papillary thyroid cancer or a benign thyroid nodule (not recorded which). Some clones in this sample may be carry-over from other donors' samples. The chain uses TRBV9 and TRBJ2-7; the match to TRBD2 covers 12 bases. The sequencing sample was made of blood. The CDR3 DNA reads TGTGCCAGCAGCGACATCTGTACTAGCGGGAGGAGCGAGCAGTACTTC. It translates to CASSDICTSGRSEQYF.